A single sample is the source of the 16 T cell receptor beta chains below, sequenced in a study of T cells in Graves' hyperthyroidism and ophthalmopathy. RNA transcripts provided the source from which TCR beta CDR3 regions were amplified. Carried out on the TCR CDR3, a first-round RT-PCR used the HTBI primer set. TCRdb reprocessed the multiplex PCR reads via MiXCR and lists one record per CDR3 protein. In the table there are about 250,000 distinct CDR3 sequences, more than 20% of which are singletons. Material for sequencing was blood. The receptors here all came from a woman between 40 and 50 years old with Graves' ophthalmopathy.

This clonotype was observed many times. This chain joins TRBV6-2 or TRBV6-3 and TRBJ2-5; 7 nucleotides align to TRBD2. The CDR3 extends over 15 amino acids. Per germline, CDR1 MNHEY and CDR2 SVGEGT. V gave up 4 bases and J gave up 5 bases; unmatched junction bases: 10. DNA of the CDR3: TGTGCCAGCAGTTCAACTAGCGCGGACTGGGAGACCCAGTACTTC. It translates to CASSSTSADWETQYF.

V gene TRBV27 combines with J gene TRBJ1-1; no clear D gene. Trimming shortened V by 5 bases and J by 1 base, and 8 bases separated the two germline ends. The CDR3 covers 13 residues. Germline V lookup: CDR1 MNHEY, CDR2 SMNVEV (reference sequence). The chain's CDR3 is CASSISTNTEAFF. CDR3 DNA sequence: TGTGCCAGCAGTATAAGCACGAACACTGAAGCTTTCTTT.

At least ten counts were recorded for this clonotype. CDR3 sequence reads: CASSLGAGPSYEQYF. The CDR3 bases are TGTGCCAGCAGCTTAGGCGCAGGGCCTTCCTACGAGCAGTACTTC. This chain links TRBV7-8 with TRBJ2-7; tentative D call: TRBD1 (5 bases). The CDR3 runs to 15 residues. The V and J ends lost 1 base and 1 base respectively, with 11 bases between them. Germline V CDR1 and CDR2: SGHVS, FQNEAQ.

The rearrangement links TRBV19 to TRBJ2-1; the D call may be TRBD1 or TRBD2 (5 bases each). This CDR3 is 14 amino acids long. Germline V gene data show CDR1 as LNHDA and CDR2 as SQIVND (reference sequence). V gave up 1 base and J gave up 8 bases, with 12 bases separating them. The CDR3 reads CASSIGGTTDEQFF. CDR3 nucleotides: TGTGCCAGTAGTATAGGAGGGACGACCGATGAGCAGTTCTTC. The full variable domain, completed using reference TRBV19 and TRBJ2-1, is DGGITQSPKYLFRKEGQNVTLSCEQNLNHDAMYWYRQDPGQGLRLIYYSQIVNDFQKGDIAEGYSVSREKKESFPLTVTSAQKNPTAFYLCASSIGGTTDEQFFGPGTRLTVL.

This clonotype was counted ten times or more. Just one base apart from a much larger clone, this may be a read error. The missing conserved phenylalanine or tryptophan at the end of this CDR3 makes a read error likely. The rearrangement links TRBV6-2 or TRBV6-3 to TRBJ1-5; tentatively, D is TRBD1 (5 bases). The V end was cut by 5 bases, the J end by 3 bases, with 23 bases between. Germline values: CDR1 MNHEY, CDR2 SVGEGT. The CDR3 sequence is 18 residues long. CDR3 DNA sequence: TGTGCCAGCAGTCACCTTATTGGGGACGGAAACCTCAATCAGCCCCAGCATTCT. Encoded protein: CASSHLIGDGNLNQPQHS.

This clonotype was picked up many times. The rearrangement links TRBV12-3 or TRBV12-4 to TRBJ1-5; 12 bases match TRBD1. CDR3 length: 18 residues. V lost 5 bases to trimming and J lost 2 bases; unmatched junction nucleotides: 10. CDR3 DNA: TGTGCCAGCAGTCCCCGGGACAGGGGGCTTCAGGGCAATCAGCCCCAGCATTTT. It yields the protein CASSPRDRGLQGNQPQHF.

This clonotype turned up a few times. The chain has TRBV27 and TRBJ2-5, with no clear D. Germline-derived CDR1 and CDR2 are MNHEY and SMNVEV (reference sequence). Trimming shortened V by 4 bases and J by 3 bases, and 9 bases separated the two germline ends. This CDR3 has 13 residues. The CDR3 region is CASSSSRKETQYF. Here the CDR3 DNA reads TGTGCCAGCAGTTCTTCACGGAAAGAGACCCAGTACTTC.

In this sample, this clonotype turned up many times. The chain couples TRBV12-3 or TRBV12-4 to TRBJ2-7; perhaps TRBD2 as D (6 bases). This CDR3 is 13 amino acids long. V lost 1 base, J lost 7 bases, and 11 bases lay in between. Here the CDR3 reads CASSLERDFEQYF. The CDR3 bases are TGTGCCAGCAGTTTAGAACGGGACTTTGAGCAGTACTTC.

This clonotype was counted ten times or more. V and J are TRBV28 and TRBJ2-7, with D perhaps matching TRBD1 (5 bases). The CDR3 length is 17 residues. V lost 3 bases, J lost 4 bases, and 22 bases lay in between. Germline V gives CDR1 MDHEN, CDR2 SYDVKM. This CDR3 is CASSFQPTDHLSYEQYF. Written as DNA, the CDR3 is TGTGCCAGCAGTTTCCAACCGACAGACCACCTTTCATACGAGCAGTACTTC.

This clonotype was observed many times. V usage is TRBV6-1 and J usage is TRBJ1-1; D might be TRBD1 (6 bases). Per the germline V gene, CDR1 is MNHNS and CDR2 is SASEGT. The CDR3 covers 17 residues. Between the trimmed V and J ends, which lost 6 bases and 4 bases, there was a span of 24 bases. The CDR3 coding sequence is TGTGCCAGCAGCTTAAGCTCCTTAGGGGGTGGGGGCACTGAAGCTTTCTTT. Protein: CASSLSSLGGGGTEAFF.

There are many counts of this clonotype. The rearrangement links TRBV7-6 to TRBJ1-1; D unclear. Trimming pared 2 bases from V and 5 bases from J, leaving 9 bases between. The germline gives CDR1 SGHVS, CDR2 FNYEAQ. This CDR3 spans 13 amino acids. CDR3 amino acids: CASSLRRGTEAFF. DNA for the CDR3: TGTGCCAGCAGCTTAAGGCGCGGGACTGAAGCTTTCTTT.

V usage is TRBV20-1 and J usage is TRBJ2-7; 7 bases line up with TRBD1. The CDR3 length is 15 residues. Germline CDR1 DFQATT, CDR2 SNEGSKA (reference sequence). The V segment lost 1 base and the J segment 1 base; nucleotides outside the gene matches: 7. CDR3 sequence reads: CSARGSRGRSYEQYF. The CDR3 DNA sequence: TGCAGTGCTAGAGGGTCAAGGGGGCGTTCCTACGAGCAGTACTTC.

This clonotype has ten or more counts. The chain uses TRBV29-1 and TRBJ1-2; TRBD1 agrees at 11 bases. V lost 4 bases and J lost 8; bases outside the gene matches: 12. This CDR3 spans 15 amino acids. Germline V gene sequence: CDR1 SQVTM, CDR2 ANQGSEA. The CDR3 DNA sequence: TGCAGCGTTGGTGGACAGGGGGCGCATCGGGACGGCTACACCTTC. It is translated as CSVGGQGAHRDGYTF.

This clonotype was detected only a few times. The chain's CDR3 is CASSVGRLAGQETQYF. Written as DNA, the CDR3 is TGTGCCAGCAGCGTAGGGAGACTAGCGGGGCAAGAGACCCAGTACTTC. The chain combines TRBV9 with TRBJ2-5; TRBD2 aligns across 11 bases. V trimming: 0 bases; J trimming: 2 bases; junction bases outside the gene matches: 3. This CDR3 is built from 16 residues. Per the germline V gene, CDR1 is SGDLS and CDR2 is YYNGEE.

The table lists this clonotype with many counts. This sequence joins TRBV5-4 and TRBJ1-2, with D possibly TRBD1 on 5 matching bases. The CDR3 runs 15 residues. V shed 6 bases and J shed 7 bases, with 22 bases lying between them. From germline, CDR1 is SGHNT and CDR2 YYREEE (reference sequence). The CDR3 here is CASTLGAGSSIGYTF. The CDR3 DNA is TGTGCCAGCACCCTGGGCGCAGGGTCCTCCATTGGCTACACCTTC.

This clonotype was counted many times. The V call is TRBV28, the J call TRBJ1-2; unclear D gene. The length of the CDR3 is 15 residues. V shed 5 bases and J shed 0 bases, with 13 bases lying between them. Germline V lookup: CDR1 MDHEN, CDR2 SYDVKM. CDR3 coding DNA: TGTGCCAGCAGTCACCCGACATACTCTAACTATGGCTACACCTTC. As protein: CASSHPTYSNYGYTF.